This T cell receptor beta chain originates from a study of T cells in women clearing cervical HPV infection. Study-wide context: HLA type could not be excluded as a confounder.

Study-level findings and limits: It is unknown whether associations predate infection; no effector/memory or HPV-specific sorting. Repertoire richness, not evenness, was significantly elevated in CIN3+ cases versus controls.

TCRdb's copy holds only in-frame clones and misses some; the assay was immunoSEQ multiplex PCR. The table lists roughly 14,000 clones, with 7.6% in the top ten. About this clone: No antigen is known for it. The sequence runs out 3 residues before the end of the CDR3; the remainder is reconstructed from the germline J gene.

Per the germline V gene, CDR1 is SEHNR and CDR2 is FQNEAQ (reference sequence). The CDR3 loop spans 11 amino acids. V was cut by 6 bases and J by 4 bases, with 5 bases left in between. The sequence derives from a woman between 18 and 75 years old with a cervical HPV16 infection that either progressed to CIN3+ or cleared (not recorded which). This chain uses TRBV7-9 with TRBJ2-3; D not certain. Sequencing used blood buffy coat. The CDR3 bases that were read are TGTGCCAGCAGTGTCGCAGATACG. This encodes CASSVADT. The entire CDR3 is CASSVADTQYF. Variable domain in full (rest from reference TRBV7-9 and TRBJ2-3): DTGVSQNPRHKITKRGQNVTFRCDPISEHNRLYWYRQTLGQGPEFLTYFQNEAQLEKSRLLSDRFSAERPKGSFSTLEIQRTEQGDSAMYLCASSVADTQYFGPGTRLTVL.